The entry below describes one T cell receptor (beta chain). Sequenced by immunoSEQ multiplex PCR; TCRdb stores in-frame clones only, minus some. Counted here are approximately 94,000 clones, 90% to 97% occurring once; the ten biggest clones make up approximately 0.37%. The sample originates from a study of technical replicates of blood from a few donors. This CDR3 has 13 amino acids. Germline V gene sequence: CDR1 SGHNT, CDR2 YENEEA. The V segment lost 8 bases and the J segment 7 bases; nucleotides outside the gene matches: 7. The receptor's source is a human donor in good health. This chain uses TRBV11-3 with TRBJ2-7; TRBD2 agrees at 11 bases. Sequenced input: T cells isolated from PBMCs. The CDR3: CASATSGIGEQYF. The CDR3 DNA follows: TGTGCCAGCGCGACTAGCGGGATCGGTGAGCAGTACTTC.